The rows below give T cell receptor beta chains drawn from one sample of a study of blood T cell repertoires in COVID-19. Sequencing was performed with immunoSEQ multiplex PCR; in TCRdb, only in-frame clones are kept and a portion is missing. The sample has roughly 160,000 clones, roughly 84% seen once. Sequenced input: PBMCs or T cells enriched from blood (not recorded which). These receptors all stem from a man aged 55 to 70 who had recovered from COVID-19. Both conserved end residues are part of each CDR3. D genes are given only for firm matches. Where a row states a size, it is once, few, many or the class of an expanded clone; other rows omit it.

NA | NA | TRBJ2-7 | TRBV7-9 | CASSSGTAPYEQYF | TGTGCCAGCAGCTCCGGGACTGCCCCTTACGAGCAGTACTTC
TRBD1 | NA | TRBJ1-3 | TRBV28 | CASSLFPDRASGNTIYF | TGTGCCAGCAGTTTATTTCCCGACAGGGCCTCTGGAAACACCATATATTTT
NA | NA | TRBJ1-5 | TRBV2 | CASSVAALNQPQHF | TGTGCCAGCAGTGTGGCGGCCCTAAATCAGCCCCAGCATTTT
NA | NA | TRBJ2-3 | TRBV5-1 | CASSLFSGHTDTQYF | TGCGCCAGCAGTCTATTTAGCGGTCACACAGATACGCAGTATTTT
NA | once | TRBJ1-5 | TRBV28 | CASSLSWDNDSNQPQHF | TGTGCCAGCAGTTTATCCTGGGACAACGACTCCAATCAGCCCCAGCATTTT
NA | NA | TRBJ1-1 | TRBV6-5 | CASSPGGPTEAFF | TGTGCCAGCAGTCCCGGCGGCCCGACTGAAGCTTTCTTT
NA | many | TRBJ2-3 | TRBV7-2 | CASSFSGPSTDTQYF | TGTGCCAGCAGCTTCAGCGGACCCAGCACAGATACGCAGTATTTT
TRBD2 | NA | TRBJ2-2 | TRBV6-6 | CASSYSTSGMIGELFF | TGTGCCAGCAGTTACTCGACTAGCGGGATGATCGGGGAGCTGTTTTTT
NA | NA | TRBJ1-2 | TRBV7-9 | CASSLDTAYGYTF | TGTGCCAGCAGCTTAGACACCGCCTATGGCTACACCTTC
NA | few | TRBJ1-1 | TRBV6-1 | CASRAGVAEAFF | TGTGCCAGCAGAGCGGGAGTGGCTGAAGCTTTCTTT
TRBD2 | NA | TRBJ2-1 | TRBV5-4 | CASSPTGASGSMQFF | TGTGCCAGCAGCCCAACGGGGGCTAGCGGGAGTATGCAGTTCTTC
TRBD2 | NA | TRBJ2-3 | TRBV5-6 | CASSLDAGGIDTQYF | TGTGCCAGCAGCTTGGATGCGGGGGGGATCGATACGCAGTATTTT
TRBD1 | NA | TRBJ1-1 | TRBV7-6 | CASSQGGYTEAFF | TGTGCCAGCAGCCAGGGGGGCTACACTGAAGCTTTCTTT
NA | NA | TRBJ2-1 | TRBV4-1 | CASSRGGTYNEQFF | TGCGCCAGCAGCCGCGGCGGGACCTACAATGAGCAGTTCTTC
NA | NA | TRBJ2-5 | TRBV30 | CAWSVLVSSETQYF | TGTGCCTGGAGTGTACTTGTAAGTTCAGAGACCCAGTACTTC
TRBD2 | NA | TRBJ2-1 | TRBV7-6 | CASSFLGLAGNNEQFF | TGTGCCAGCAGCTTTTTGGGGCTAGCGGGCAACAATGAGCAGTTCTTC
NA | NA | TRBJ2-3 | TRBV28 | CASRKQGVDTQYF | TGTGCCAGCAGAAAACAAGGGGTAGATACGCAGTATTTT
NA | NA | TRBJ2-2 | TRBV18 | CASSRAGMNTGELFF | TGTGCCAGCTCAAGGGCAGGGATGAACACCGGGGAGCTGTTTTTT
TRBD1 | NA | TRBJ2-7 | TRBV7-3 | CASSLYRGYEQYF | TGTGCCAGCAGCTTGTACAGGGGTTACGAGCAGTACTTC
NA | few | TRBJ2-3 | TRBV12-5 | CASGFGGFTDTQYF | TGTGCTAGTGGTTTCGGGGGTTTCACAGATACGCAGTATTTT
TRBD2 | NA | TRBJ2-3 | TRBV25-1 | CASSEAGEGRKLTDTQYF | TGTGCCAGCAGTGAAGCGGGAGAGGGGCGTAAACTCACAGATACGCAGTATTTT
NA | NA | TRBJ2-6 | TRBV25-1 | CASSELSGANVLTF | TGTGCCAGCAGTGAACTTTCTGGGGCCAACGTCCTGACTTTC
TRBD2 | NA | TRBJ2-7 | TRBV28 | CASRTGTSGYEQYF | TGTGCCAGCAGAACCGGGACTAGCGGCTACGAGCAGTACTTC
TRBD2 | NA | TRBJ2-3 | TRBV30 | CACTPGLAGARGGTQYF | TGTGCCTGTACCCCGGGACTAGCGGGGGCCCGGGGGGGTACGCAGTATTTT
TRBD2 | few | TRBJ2-3 | TRBV3-1/TRBV3-2 | CASSQPQGLAETDTQYF | TGTGCCAGCAGCCAACCTCAGGGACTAGCGGAGACAGATACGCAGTATTTT
NA | NA | TRBJ2-7 | TRBV3-1/TRBV3-2 | CASSPAGWYEQYF | TGTGCCAGCAGCCCCGCGGGGTGGTACGAGCAGTACTTC
NA | NA | TRBJ1-1 | TRBV7-9 | CASSFAGDTEAFF | TGTGCCAGCAGCTTCGCAGGGGACACTGAAGCTTTCTTT
NA | NA | TRBJ2-5 | TRBV7-2 | CASSLNIQETQYF | TGTGCCAGCAGCTTAAATATTCAAGAGACCCAGTACTTC
TRBD1 | once | TRBJ2-3 | TRBV28 | CASRLDRAEDTQYF | TGTGCCAGCAGATTAGACAGGGCGGAAGATACGCAGTATTTT
TRBD2 | NA | TRBJ2-1 | TRBV20-1 | CSASVRGGLAGFEQFF | TGCAGTGCTAGTGTCCGGGGGGGACTAGCGGGATTTGAGCAGTTCTTC
NA | NA | TRBJ1-2 | TRBV18 | CASSADRPMGYGYTF | TGTGCCAGCTCAGCGGACAGACCCATGGGTTATGGCTACACCTTC
TRBD2 | NA | TRBJ2-3 | TRBV24-1 | CATSDRSGASPDTQYF | TGTGCCACCAGTGACCGTAGCGGGGCCAGCCCAGATACGCAGTATTTT
TRBD1 | NA | TRBJ1-1 | TRBV5-1 | CASSSPPGQGAFTEAFF | TGCGCCAGCAGCTCACCACCGGGACAGGGGGCTTTCACTGAAGCTTTCTTT
TRBD2 | NA | TRBJ2-7 | TRBV2 | CAEGTSGALGYEQYF | TGTGCAGAGGGGACTAGCGGGGCCCTTGGGTACGAGCAGTACTTC
TRBD2 | NA | TRBJ2-1 | TRBV11-2 | CASSLRSSGGADEQFF | TGTGCCAGCAGCTTAAGGTCTAGCGGGGGGGCGGATGAGCAGTTCTTC
TRBD1 | NA | TRBJ1-4 | TRBV28 | CASRNTGGAGEKLFF | TGTGCCAGCAGAAATACAGGGGGCGCGGGGGAAAAACTGTTTTTT